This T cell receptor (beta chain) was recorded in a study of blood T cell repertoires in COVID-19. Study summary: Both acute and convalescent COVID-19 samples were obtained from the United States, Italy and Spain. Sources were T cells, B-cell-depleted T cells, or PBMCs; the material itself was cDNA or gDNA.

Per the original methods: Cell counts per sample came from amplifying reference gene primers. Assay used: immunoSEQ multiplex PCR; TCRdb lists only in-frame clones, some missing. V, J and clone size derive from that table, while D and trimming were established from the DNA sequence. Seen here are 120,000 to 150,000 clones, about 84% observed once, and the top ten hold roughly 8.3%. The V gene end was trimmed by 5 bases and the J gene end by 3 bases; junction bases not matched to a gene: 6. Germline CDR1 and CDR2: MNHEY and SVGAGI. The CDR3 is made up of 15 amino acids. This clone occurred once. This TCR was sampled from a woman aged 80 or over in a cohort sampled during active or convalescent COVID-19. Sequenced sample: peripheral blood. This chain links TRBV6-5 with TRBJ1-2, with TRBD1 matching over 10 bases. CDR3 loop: CASSPRQGAHYGYTF. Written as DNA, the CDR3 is TGTGCCAGCAGTCCTCGACAGGGGGCACACTATGGCTACACCTTC.